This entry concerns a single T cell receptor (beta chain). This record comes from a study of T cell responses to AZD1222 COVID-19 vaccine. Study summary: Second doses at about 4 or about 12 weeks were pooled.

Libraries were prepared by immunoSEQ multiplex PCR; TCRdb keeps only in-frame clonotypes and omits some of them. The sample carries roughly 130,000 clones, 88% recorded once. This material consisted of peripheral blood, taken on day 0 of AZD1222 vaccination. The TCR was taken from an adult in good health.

CDR3 nucleotides: TGTGCCAGCTCACCCTTGCTAGCGGGGACTTCTAGCACAGATACGCAGTATTTT. Amino acids: CASSPLLAGTSSTDTQYF. The chain carries TRBV18 and TRBJ2-3; 9 bases line up with TRBD2. The junction had 10 bases not matched to a gene; V was cut back by 3 bases and J by 0 bases. Germline V gene data show CDR1 as KGHSH and CDR2 as LQKENI. The CDR3 loop spans 18 amino acids.